This T cell receptor beta chain emerged from a study of CD8+ T cells in alopecia areata. Overall study context: Tofacitinib exposure lasted 6 to 18 months, followed by 6 months off drug. Study outcomes and limitations: Besides other cells, scalp samples also yield sequences of resident alphabeta T cells from normal skin.

Alopecia areata patients provided lesional scalp punch biopsies and peripheral blood, both collected for the study. Sorting from PBMCs produced CD4+ and CD8+ T cells. In each case, RNA was isolated and then reverse transcribed into cDNA as the sequencing template. Sequencing used immunoSEQ multiplex PCR; TCRdb keeps in-frame clones, though not all of them. The profile shows roughly 150,000 clones, 40% to 50% of them singletons. J lost 2 bases, V lost 1 base, and 8 bases had no gene match. Looked up from germline, CDR1 is SGHRS and CDR2 is YFSETQ. The CDR3 sequence is 16 residues long. With respect to this clone: The antigen is unknown.

The genes are TRBV5-1 and TRBJ2-5; 7 bases agree with TRBD2. The source of this sequence is a human donor with alopecia areata. Sample: CD4+ T cells sorted from blood. As DNA, the CDR3 is TGCGCCAGCAGCTTGATCCCGGGGGGTCAGCAAGAGACCCAGTACTTC. Protein: CASSLIPGGQQETQYF.